This passage covers 13 T cell receptor beta chains from one sample sequenced in a study of high-grade serous ovarian cancer treatment subgroups (dated by TCRdb to the early 2020s). Receptor libraries were prepared by the immunoSEQ multiplex PCR assay. TCRdb obtained this table from immuneACCESS and retained in-frame rearrangements with V and J assigned. These tables miss some clones; where compared with another copy, unresolved V genes account for less than half of the shortfall, and the remainder is unexplained. A total of under 4,000 clones appear in this sample, roughly 80% of them only once. The top ten constitute around 8.2% of the sample. Tumor samples were collected prior to definitive surgery or chemotherapy. The sample was tumor tissue. The receptors shown here come from a human donor with high-grade serous ovarian cancer.

This clone was counted a few times. The chain joins TRBV2 to TRBJ1-5; 8 bases are a match to TRBD1. The V segment lost 4 bases and the J segment 0 bases; nucleotides outside the gene matches: 5. The CDR3 totals 16 residues. CDR1 and CDR2 from the germline V gene are SNHLY and FYNNEI. The CDR3 spells CASSVGTGYSNQPQHF. CDR3 DNA sequence: TGTGCCAGCAGTGTTGGGACAGGATATAGCAATCAGCCCCAGCATTTT.

The chain combines TRBV30 with TRBJ2-3; TRBD2 matches 12 bases. The CDR3 totals 14 residues. V lost 5 bases and J lost 4; bases outside the gene matches: 4. CDR1 and CDR2 from the germline V gene are GTSNPN and SVGIG (reference sequence). CDR3 nucleotides: TGTGCCTGGGCGACTAGCGGGGGAGCAGATACGCAGTATTTT. As protein: CAWATSGGADTQYF.

This sequence joins TRBV18 and TRBJ2-3; a possible D gene is TRBD2 (6 bases). The CDR3 spans 15 residues. Germline CDR1 reads KGHSH; CDR2 reads LQKENI. V dropped 6 bases and J dropped 3 bases, with 16 bases sitting between them. CDR3 nucleotides: TGTGCCAGCTCTCCGGGGGTCTTGGGGACAGATACGCAGTATTTT. This encodes CASSPGVLGTDTQYF.

The chain employs TRBV7-9 and TRBJ2-7; TRBD2 is a possible D gene (7 bases). The V end lost 4 bases, the J end lost 7 bases, and 14 bases lay between the germline ends. The V gene's germline CDR1 is SEHNR and CDR2 FQNEAQ (reference sequence). The CDR3 is 13 residues long. The CDR3 loop reads CASSYNREGEQYV. In DNA form, the CDR3 reads TGTGCCAGCAGCTACAACAGGGAGGGAGAGCAGTACGTC.

V usage is TRBV7-5 and J usage is TRBJ2-7; the D call TRBD2 from the table was never checked on the DNA. TRBV7-5 is a documented pseudogene. The length of the CDR3 is 17 residues. The DNA of the CDR3 is TGTGTCAGAAGCTATCGAATGGACTGCGCCCGCTCCTACGAGCAGTACGTC. Protein sequence: CVRSYRMDCARSYEQYV.

The chain employs TRBV27 and TRBJ2-5; D gene unclear. The length of the CDR3 is 15 residues. Germline assignment: CDR1 MNHEY and CDR2 SMNVEV (reference sequence). Trimming removed 7 bases at V and 0 bases at J, with 15 bases between. The CDR3 loop is CASTYRQGYQETQYF. CDR3 DNA: TGTGCCAGCACCTACCGTCAAGGGTACCAAGAGACCCAGTACTTC.

This clone showed up just once. The chain combines TRBV6-1 with TRBJ1-1; no firm D call. The germline CDR1 and CDR2 sequences are MNHNS and SASEGT. Trimming removed 4 bases from V and 5 bases from J, with 8 bases in between. The CDR3 consists of 12 residues. The CDR3 reads CASSGVRTEAFF. CDR3 DNA sequence: TGTGCCAGCAGTGGAGTTCGGACTGAAGCTTTCTTT.

The rearrangement uses TRBV5-6 and TRBJ2-7; TRBD1 aligns across 7 bases. The CDR3 is 14 residues long. The V gene end was trimmed by 2 bases and the J gene end by 3 bases; junction bases not matched to a gene: 5. CDR1 and CDR2 (germline): SGHDT, YYEEEE. This CDR3 reads CASSFKDRVYEQYV. In DNA, the CDR3 is TGTGCCAGCAGCTTCAAAGACAGGGTCTACGAGCAGTACGTC.

V is TRBV6-6 and J is TRBJ2-7, with 8 bases that match TRBD2. Germline V gene sequence: CDR1 MNHNY, CDR2 SVGAGI (reference sequence). The CDR3 runs 16 residues. J lost 1 base, V lost 0 bases, and 5 bases had no gene match. The CDR3 coding sequence is TGTGCCAGCAGTTACTCTGGCGGGGGGAATTCCTACGAGCAGTACTTC. Translating it yields CASSYSGGGNSYEQYF.

The chain carries TRBV7-2 and TRBJ2-5; 9 nucleotides align to TRBD1. Looked up from germline, CDR1 is SGHTA and CDR2 is FQGNSA. V was pared by 2 bases and J by 3 bases, with 10 bases of the junction left unmatched. The CDR3 runs 17 residues. The CDR3 reads CASSLMVVTGGKETQYF. In DNA form, the CDR3 reads TGTGCCAGCAGCTTAATGGTTGTGACAGGGGGGAAAGAGACCCAGTACTTC.

The J gene is TRBJ2-2, the V gene TRBV11-3; no clear D. The CDR3 has 12 residues. V shed 2 bases and J shed 2 bases, with 0 bases lying between them. Germline CDR1 reads SGHNT; CDR2 reads YENEEA. CDR3 nucleotide sequence: TGTGCCAGCAGCTTAAACACCGGGGAGCTGTTTTTT. It yields the protein CASSLNTGELFF.

The chain has TRBV28 and TRBJ2-3, with 11 bases that match TRBD1. CDR3 length equals 17 residues. Germline loops: CDR1 MDHEN, CDR2 SYDVKM. Trimming took 5 bases from V and 1 from J; bases not matched to a gene: 8. DNA for the CDR3: TGTGCCAGCAGTCCTATCGGGACAGGGGGGGGCACAGATACGCAGTATTTT. This gives the protein CASSPIGTGGGTDTQYF.

This chain connects TRBV7-8 to TRBJ2-5; 11 bases map to TRBD1. V was clipped by 4 bases and J by 5 bases; unmatched bases: 18. CDR3 length: 19 residues. Germline V gives CDR1 SGHVS, CDR2 FQNEAQ. This CDR3 reads CASSSLGTGTGGQGETQYF. The CDR3 nucleotides read TGTGCCAGCAGCTCACTAGGGACCGGGACAGGGGGTCAGGGGGAGACCCAGTACTTC.